The TCR beta chain under discussion was sequenced for a study of blood T cell repertoires in COVID-19. The CDR3 loop spans 15 amino acids. V lost 4 bases and J lost 0; bases outside the gene matches: 5. Germline V gene data show CDR1 as SGDLS and CDR2 as YYNGEE. Original processing notes: Amplification from reference gene primers served as the basis for estimated nucleated cell counts. Profiling relied on immunoSEQ multiplex PCR, and the TCRdb table lists in-frame clones only, not all of them. The V and J calls and clone size are taken from that table; D and trimming were inferred from the DNA. Of 300,000 to 400,000 clones listed, roughly 87% are singletons. Assignments of participants to cohorts depended upon their own reported clinical history.

The origin of this receptor is a woman in her twenties or thirties who had recovered from COVID-19. Specimen: PBMCs or T cells enriched from blood (not recorded which). J is TRBJ1-1 and V is TRBV9; the match to TRBD1 covers 8 bases. For the CDR3, the DNA is TGTGCCAGCAGCCCACCAGGGGGCTTGAACACTGAAGCTTTCTTT. Its translation is CASSPPGGLNTEAFF.